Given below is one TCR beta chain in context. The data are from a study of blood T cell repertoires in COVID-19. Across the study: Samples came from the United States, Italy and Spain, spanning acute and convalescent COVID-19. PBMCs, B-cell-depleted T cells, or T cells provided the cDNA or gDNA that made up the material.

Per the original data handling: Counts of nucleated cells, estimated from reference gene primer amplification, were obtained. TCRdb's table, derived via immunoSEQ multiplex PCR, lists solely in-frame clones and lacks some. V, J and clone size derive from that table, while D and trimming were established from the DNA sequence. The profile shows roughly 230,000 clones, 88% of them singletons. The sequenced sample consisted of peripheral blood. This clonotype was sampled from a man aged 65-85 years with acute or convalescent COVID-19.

The CDR3 loop is CASSQDQILHHGYTF. CDR3 DNA sequence: TGTGCCAGCAGCCAAGATCAGATTTTACACCATGGCTACACCTTC. The V and J genes are TRBV3-1 (or the pseudogene TRBV3-2) and TRBJ1-2; no clear D. This CDR3 has 15 residues. Germline CDR1 reads LGHDT; CDR2 reads YNNKEL (reference sequence). Trimming shortened V by 0 bases and J by 6 bases, and 14 bases separated the two germline ends.